Shown below are 29 T cell receptor beta chains from a single sample sequenced in a study of cytomegalovirus exposure and HLA in healthy donors (dated by TCRdb to about 2017). Libraries were prepared through the immunoSEQ multiplex PCR assay. For the multiplex PCR, a mixture combining 60 forward primers for TCR Vbeta segments and 13 reverse primers for TCR Jbeta segments was used. As stored in TCRdb, this immuneACCESS dataset retains in-frame rearrangements with V and J assigned. A fraction of the clones does not appear; measured against another copy, unresolved V genes explain less than half of the discrepancy, and the remainder lacks a known reason. This sample lists roughly 120,000 clones; around 83% were detected once. The ten largest clonotypes hold 1% of the sample. Material: PBMCs. These TCRs come from a human donor in good health.

This clone was recorded a few times. This chain links TRBV5-4 with TRBJ2-7; 9 nucleotides align to TRBD2. The CDR3 spans 16 residues. The germline V gene encodes CDR1 SGHNT and CDR2 YYREEE (reference sequence). The J segment lost 6 bases and the V segment lost 4 bases, leaving 14 bases of the junction unmatched. DNA of the CDR3: TGTGCCAGCAGCCAAGATCAGGGCGGGGGGGCTTCCGAGCAGTACTTC. This gives the protein CASSQDQGGGASEQYF.

This chain links TRBV21-1 with TRBJ1-2. TRBV21-1 is a pseudogene locus. This CDR3 region has 15 residues. The chain's CDR3 is CASSKENRGNYGYTF. The CDR3 DNA sequence: TGTGCCAGCAGCAAAGAGAACCGAGGCAACTATGGCTACACCTTC.

The chain combines TRBV6-6 with TRBJ2-1, with 8 nucleotides matching TRBD2. The CDR3 has 15 amino acids. The trim removed 1 base at V and 8 bases at J, leaving 7 bases unmatched. The V gene's germline CDR1 is MNHNY and CDR2 SVGAGI (reference sequence). The CDR3 sequence: CASSYYGSGGDEQFF. CDR3 nucleotides: TGTGCCAGCAGTTACTATGGATCGGGGGGGGATGAGCAGTTCTTC.

The rearrangement joins TRBV11-3 to TRBJ2-1, with 7 bases that match TRBD1. Germline-derived CDR1 and CDR2 are SGHNT and YENEEA. The CDR3 covers 15 residues. Trimming at V came to 5 bases and at J to 7 bases, leaving 11 bases not matched to a gene. CDR3 nucleotides: TGTGCCAGCAGCCAAAGGCAGGGGGTTGGGAATGAGCAGTTCTTC. This codes for CASSQRQGVGNEQFF.

The chain couples TRBV6-4 to TRBJ2-1; D possibly corresponds to TRBD2 (7 bases). Germline CDR1 reads MRHNA; CDR2 reads SNTAGT. Trimming left V 3 bases short and J 9 bases short, with 15 bases between. This CDR3 comprises 14 residues. CDR3 bases: TGTGCCAGCAGTGATCCCGGACTAGGGGGTGAGCAGTTCTTC. It specifies CASSDPGLGGEQFF.

The chain has TRBV7-2 and TRBJ2-7; perhaps TRBD1 as D (6 bases). CDR1 is SGHTA and CDR2 is FQGNSA in the germline V gene. The CDR3 runs to 16 residues. The ends were cut back, 3 bases at V and 2 bases at J, with 17 bases in the middle. As DNA, the CDR3 is TGTGCCAGCAGCTTGGGGCCTGGGGGCACGGCCTACGAGCAGTACTTC. It yields the protein CASSLGPGGTAYEQYF.

Concerning this clone: The junction shows a germline mismatch at one end, possibly a read error. The CDR3 nucleotides read TGTGCCAGCAGTTTGGCGGGGTCAGATGCGCAGTATTTT. Translation gives CASSLAGSDAQYF. This chain links TRBV27 with TRBJ2-3; D possibly corresponds to TRBD2 (6 bases). CDR1 and CDR2 (germline): MNHEY, SMNVEV (reference sequence). This CDR3 contains 13 residues.

As regards this clone: A read error may account for a junction end that differs from germline. V and J are TRBV9 and TRBJ1-2, with 10 bases lining up with TRBD1. Per the germline V gene, CDR1 is SGDLS and CDR2 is YYNGEE. This CDR3 region has 16 residues. The CDR3 sequence is CASGVGDRGTNYGYTF. CDR3 in DNA: TGTGCCAGCGGCGTGGGGGACAGGGGTACTAACTATGGCTACACCTTC.

This chain uses TRBV4-1 with TRBJ2-2; TRBD1 agrees at 10 bases. Germline CDR1 and CDR2: MGHRA and YSYEKL. Trimming at V came to 1 base and at J to 4 bases, leaving 3 bases not matched to a gene. This CDR3 is 16 amino acids long. The CDR3: CASSQGWTGGTGELFF. The CDR3 nucleotides are TGCGCCAGCAGCCAAGGGTGGACAGGGGGCACCGGGGAGCTGTTTTTT.

The chain recombines TRBV2 with TRBJ2-3, with TRBD2 identical over 8 bases. V was pared by 5 bases and J by 4 bases, with 8 bases of the junction left unmatched. CDR1 is SNHLY, CDR2 FYNNEI, per germline. This CDR3 spans 15 amino acids. The CDR3 reads CASSPGTRPPDTQYF. The CDR3 DNA follows: TGTGCCAGCAGTCCCGGGACTAGGCCCCCAGATACGCAGTATTTT.

V usage is TRBV10-3 and J usage is TRBJ2-7; 8 nucleotides agree with TRBD2. Germline lookup yields CDR1 ENHRY and CDR2 SYGVKD. The V segment lost 4 bases and the J segment 3 bases; nucleotides outside the gene matches: 5. The CDR3 is 14 residues long. The CDR3 region has the DNA TGTGCCATCAGTGTGCGGGGGGAATACTACGAGCAGTACTTC. Translation: CAISVRGEYYEQYF.

This rearrangement joins TRBV10-2 to TRBJ1-1; 7 nucleotides align to TRBD1. Losses at the gene ends were 5 bases for V and 5 bases for J; bases not matched to a gene: 11. Germline lookup yields CDR1 WSHSY and CDR2 SAAADI. This CDR3 has 15 amino acids. This chain's CDR3 is CASSSLGGEGTEAFF. The CDR3 DNA follows: TGCGCCAGCAGTAGTCTAGGGGGCGAAGGGACTGAAGCTTTCTTT.

In this sample, this clone turned up once. The chain combines TRBV7-8 with TRBJ2-1, with D tentatively TRBD2 (6 bases). Germline CDR1 is SGHVS and CDR2 is FQNEAQ. The CDR3 spans 15 residues. Between the trimmed V and J ends, which lost 1 base and 3 bases, there was a span of 10 bases. The CDR3 is CASSLDGGDYNEQFF. The CDR3 DNA reads TGTGCCAGCAGCTTAGACGGGGGAGACTACAATGAGCAGTTCTTC.

The gene calls are TRBV5-1 and TRBJ2-7, with a tentative D call TRBD1 (5 bases). The V gene lost 0 bases and the J gene lost 5 bases, with 15 bases spanning the gap. The germline V gene has CDR1 SGHRS and CDR2 YFSETQ. This CDR3 has 15 residues. The CDR3 region is CASSLEAQWGDEQYF. In nucleotides, the CDR3 is TGCGCCAGCAGCTTGGAAGCTCAATGGGGCGACGAGCAGTACTTC.

This chain connects TRBV6-1 to TRBJ2-7; a weak D match, TRBD2 (5 bases). The V end was cut by 7 bases, the J end by 2 bases, with 12 bases between. This CDR3 is built from 13 residues. In germline, CDR1 is MNHNS, CDR2 SASEGT. CDR3 sequence (DNA): TGTGCCAGCATTGAGACGGGAACCTACGAGCAGTACTTC. This encodes CASIETGTYEQYF.

The chain uses TRBV6-1 and TRBJ1-6; D not certain. The CDR3 totals 16 residues. The germline gives CDR1 MNHNS, CDR2 SASEGT. V was clipped by 3 bases and J by 0 bases, with 9 bases between them. CDR3 sequence: CASSDRPSSYNSPLHF. CDR3 nucleotide sequence: TGTGCCAGCAGTGATCGCCCGAGCTCCTATAATTCACCCCTCCACTTT.

This rearrangement joins TRBV6-5 to TRBJ2-5; possible D gene TRBD1, 7 bases. Judging by the DNA end, TRBJ2-7 fits better; the J call may be wrong. The CDR3 runs to 13 residues. CDR1 is MNHEY and CDR2 is SVGAGI in the germline V gene. The CDR3 DNA follows: TGTGCCAGCAGTTCAGGGGGGTCCTACGAGCAGTACTTC. The encoded protein is CASSSGGSYEQYF.

In this sample, this clone turned up a few times. The chain carries TRBV4-1 and TRBJ1-2; D is undetermined. CDR1 MGHRA and CDR2 YSYEKL come from the germline V gene. The V end lost 4 bases, the J end lost 8 bases, and 17 bases lay between the germline ends. The CDR3 covers 14 residues. The CDR3 sequence is CASSRLGVRWGYTF. In DNA, the CDR3 is TGCGCCAGCAGCCGCTTGGGCGTTCGCTGGGGCTACACCTTC.

V usage is TRBV6-1 and J usage is TRBJ1-2; D might be TRBD1 (5 bases). This CDR3 contains 12 residues. Germline V gives CDR1 MNHNS, CDR2 SASEGT. V was pared by 10 bases and J by 8 bases, with 17 bases between. Here the CDR3 reads CAIAVPGKGYTF. In nucleotides, the CDR3 is TGTGCCATAGCAGTCCCAGGGAAAGGCTACACCTTC.

The chain joins TRBV7-9 to TRBJ1-6; no clear D gene. Trimming left V 3 bases short and J 5 bases short, with 8 bases between. CDR1 is SEHNR, CDR2 FQNEAQ, per germline (reference sequence). This CDR3 has 14 residues. CDR3 loop: CASSLVENNSPLHF. The CDR3 DNA reads as TGTGCCAGCAGCTTGGTCGAGAATAATTCACCCCTCCACTTT.

The chain combines TRBV5-1 with TRBJ2-4; D gene uncertain. The V gene lost 4 bases and the J gene lost 7 bases, with 15 bases spanning the gap. Germline V gene sequence: CDR1 SGHRS, CDR2 YFSETQ. The CDR3 has 14 amino acids. DNA of the CDR3: TGCGCCAGCAGCCTATCTTGGTTGGAGAACATTCAGTACTTC. Its translation is CASSLSWLENIQYF. The variable domain in full, completed from reference TRBV5-1 and TRBJ2-4, reads KAGVTQTPRYLIKTRGQQVTLSCSPISGHRSVSWYQQTPGQGLQFLFEYFSETQRNKGNFPGRFSGRQFSNSRSEMNVSTLELGDSALYLCASSLSWLENIQYFGAGTRLSVL.

The chain links TRBV28 to TRBJ2-3; 11 bases map to TRBD1. Trimming removed 5 bases from V and 2 bases from J; junction bases left unmatched: 21. The CDR3 consists of 21 residues. The germline V gene encodes CDR1 MDHEN and CDR2 SYDVKM. CDR3 residues: CASSPLGDRGGLRLITDTQYF. In DNA, the CDR3 is TGTGCCAGCAGTCCCCTCGGGGACAGGGGGGGTCTGCGCTTAATCACAGATACGCAGTATTTT.

The genes are TRBV6-5 and TRBJ1-2, with D hard to call. Germline CDR1 reads MNHEY; CDR2 reads SVGAGI. V was trimmed by 4 bases and J by 4 bases, leaving 19 bases between them. The CDR3 extends over 16 amino acids. CDR3 DNA: TGTGCCAGCAGTTTTCCCCAGGCGTCAGCCGGCTATGGCTACACCTTC. It specifies CASSFPQASAGYGYTF.

The chain has TRBV19 and TRBJ2-1; 8 bases line up with TRBD1. The ends lost 1 base at V and 12 bases at J; junction bases unmatched: 14. Per the germline V gene, CDR1 is LNHDA and CDR2 is SQIVND (reference sequence). The CDR3 loop spans 16 amino acids. CDR3 coding DNA: TGTGCCAGTAGTATAGGGTTCCGGACAGGGCGGTCTGGGCAGTTCTTC. Encoded protein: CASSIGFRTGRSGQFF.

The rearrangement uses TRBV7-8 and TRBJ1-2; 8 bases map to TRBD1. Germline V gene lookup returns CDR1 SGHVS and CDR2 FQNEAQ. The CDR3 is 13 residues long. The V gene end was trimmed by 5 bases and the J gene end by 7 bases; junction bases not matched to a gene: 6. CDR3 DNA: TGTGCCAGCAGCCATAGGACAGGGAGTGGCTACACCTTC. Its protein is CASSHRTGSGYTF.

A few counts support this clone. One junction end does not reproduce the germline sequence, and a read error may be involved. The J gene is TRBJ1-3, the V gene TRBV4-2; D is unclear. The germline V gene has CDR1 LGHNA and CDR2 YNFKEQ. The CDR3 has 14 residues. CDR3 residues: CASSQDLNGDTIYF. As DNA, the CDR3 is TGTGCCAGCAGCCAAGATTTAAATGGAGACACCATATATTTT.

V and J are TRBV18 and TRBJ2-3, with D unresolved. Germline lookup yields CDR1 KGHSH and CDR2 LQKENI. The CDR3 has 13 amino acids. V was shortened by 3 bases and J by 6 bases, with 10 bases between the two germline ends. The CDR3 coding sequence is TGTGCCAGCTCACCCCCCCAGATGGATACGCAGTATTTT. It codes for CASSPPQMDTQYF.

V and J are TRBV6-5 and TRBJ1-2, with D uncertain. CDR1 is MNHEY, CDR2 SVGAGI, per germline. This CDR3 spans 13 amino acids. With 6 bases removed from V and 0 bases from J, the gap between germline ends came to 8 bases. CDR3 region: CASRFTSNYGYTF. CDR3 bases: TGTGCCAGCAGGTTTACTTCTAACTATGGCTACACCTTC.

CDR3 protein: CASSTRTGGNEQFF. The CDR3 region has the DNA TGTGCCAGCAGCACGAGGACAGGGGGCAATGAGCAGTTCTTC. V gene TRBV5-4 combines with J gene TRBJ2-1; 10 nucleotides match TRBD1. This CDR3 has 14 residues. Trimming removed 4 bases from V and 6 bases from J; junction bases left unmatched: 4. Germline loops: CDR1 SGHNT, CDR2 YYREEE (reference sequence).